This T cell receptor (beta chain) was retrieved from a study of cytomegalovirus exposure and HLA in healthy donors. The PCR contained 60 Vbeta and 13 Jbeta primers. The method was immunoSEQ multiplex PCR; TCRdb's version includes in-frame clones alone and lacks a portion of them. The table shows about 190,000 clones, with under 85% occurring only once. V lost 5 bases, J lost 0 bases, and 13 bases lay in between. The CDR3 has 15 amino acids. Per the germline V gene, CDR1 is MNHEY and CDR2 is SVGAGI. Sequencing input: PBMCs. The chain uses TRBV6-5 and TRBJ1-1; tentatively, D is TRBD1 (6 bases). This clonotype was sampled from a young woman in good health and CMV-seronegative. The CDR3, as DNA: TGTGCCAGCAGTACCGGACAGATACTGAACACTGAAGCTTTCTTT. Translating it yields CASSTGQILNTEAFF.